Given below is one T cell receptor (beta chain) in context. The sample comes from a study of blood T cell repertoires in COVID-19. Study details: There were acute and convalescent COVID-19 samples, and they came from the United States, Italy and Spain. The analysed material was cDNA or gDNA that came from T cells, B-cell-depleted T cells, or PBMCs.

The authors' processing: Scientists estimated how many nucleated cells there were by amplifying reference gene primers. Produced via immunoSEQ multiplex PCR; TCRdb's table is partial and in-frame only. D and trimming were read from the DNA, whereas the V and J calls and clone size are those reported in that table. The table lists about 220,000 clones, 84% of them singletons. The TCR was taken from a man aged 45-65 years with active or convalescent COVID-19. The sequenced sample was peripheral blood.

The CDR3 nucleotides read TGCAGCGTCGCTAGCTGGCGGGAGGTTCTTTCCTACAATGAGCAGTTCTTC. It is translated as CSVASWREVLSYNEQFF. The chain has TRBV29-1 and TRBJ2-1; 8 nucleotides match TRBD2. Germline V gives CDR1 SQVTM, CDR2 ANQGSEA. Trimming cost V 6 bases and J 1 base; bases outside gene matches: 14. This CDR3 has 17 amino acids.